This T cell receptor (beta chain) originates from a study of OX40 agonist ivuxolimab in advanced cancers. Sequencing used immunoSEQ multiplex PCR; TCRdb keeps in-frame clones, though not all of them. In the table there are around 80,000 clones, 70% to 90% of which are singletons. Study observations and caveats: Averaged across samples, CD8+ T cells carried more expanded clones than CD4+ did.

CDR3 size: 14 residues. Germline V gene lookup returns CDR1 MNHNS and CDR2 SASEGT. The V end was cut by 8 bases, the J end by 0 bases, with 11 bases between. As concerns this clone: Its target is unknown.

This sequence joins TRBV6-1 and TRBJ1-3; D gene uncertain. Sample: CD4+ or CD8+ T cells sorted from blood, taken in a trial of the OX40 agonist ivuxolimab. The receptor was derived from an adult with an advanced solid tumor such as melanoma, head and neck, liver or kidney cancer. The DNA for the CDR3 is TGTGCCAGCGTCACCGCAGCCTCTGGAAACACCATATATTTT. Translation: CASVTAASGNTIYF.